The 26 T cell receptor beta chains below were found in one sample sequenced in a study of T cells in localized non-small cell lung cancer. The table came from immunoSEQ multiplex PCR; TCRdb's copy has only in-frame clones and leaves some out. The sample has about 77,000 clones, about 88% seen once. The sequencing used peripheral blood, collected before any cancer treatment. The receptors were gathered from a woman aged 40 to 75 with stage I squamous cell lung carcinoma.

The count of this clone is one. The genes are TRBV19 and TRBJ1-1; D is uncertain. The CDR3 extends over 13 amino acids. The germline gives CDR1 LNHDA, CDR2 SQIVND (reference sequence). V shed 3 bases and J shed 0 bases, with 5 bases lying between them. The CDR3 region has the DNA TGTGCCAGTAGTATCCGGTTGAACACTGAAGCTTTCTTT. It specifies CASSIRLNTEAFF.

The chain links TRBV18 to TRBJ1-4; possibly TRBD1 for D (6 bases). This CDR3 is built from 16 residues. Germline-derived CDR1 and CDR2 are KGHSH and LQKENI. The V end was cut by 3 bases, the J end by 5 bases, with 16 bases between. The CDR3 reads CASSPRSGHQNEKLFF. CDR3 coding DNA: TGTGCCAGCTCACCTCGCTCGGGACACCAAAATGAAAAACTGTTTTTT.

The rearrangement links TRBV4-2 to TRBJ2-1; the match to TRBD1 covers 8 bases. CDR1 LGHNA and CDR2 YNFKEQ come from the germline V gene. The CDR3 sequence is 17 residues long. With 0 bases clipped from V and 4 bases from J, the junction kept 8 bases outside the gene matches. The CDR3 region has the DNA TGTGCCAGCAGCCAAGATCTACAGGGGGGACTGTACAATGAGCAGTTCTTC. Protein: CASSQDLQGGLYNEQFF.

The chain employs TRBV18 and TRBJ2-3, with 15 positions matching TRBD2. Germline V CDR1 and CDR2: KGHSH, LQKENI. The CDR3 runs to 17 residues. The ends lost 3 bases at V and 4 bases at J; junction bases unmatched: 5. In nucleotides, the CDR3 is TGTGCCAGCTCACCCAGGCGGACTAGCGGGGGGGCAGATACGCAGTATTTT. Translating gives CASSPRRTSGGADTQYF.

The chain recombines TRBV6-5 with TRBJ1-2; TRBD1 might be the D (5 bases). Per the germline V gene, CDR1 is MNHEY and CDR2 is SVGAGI. V was cut by 2 bases and J by 4 bases, with 11 bases left in between. The CDR3 is 14 amino acids. The CDR3 loop reads CASSYQGGGYGYTF. CDR3 bases: TGTGCCAGCAGTTACCAGGGTGGCGGCTATGGCTACACCTTC.

This chain uses TRBV5-6 with TRBJ2-7, with 7 bases that match TRBD1. The CDR3 runs 15 residues. The germline CDR1 and CDR2 sequences are SGHDT and YYEEEE. The trim removed 3 bases at V and 2 bases at J, leaving 8 bases unmatched. The CDR3: CASSSAGTATYEQYF. The CDR3 nucleotides are TGTGCCAGCAGCTCCGCCGGGACAGCGACCTACGAGCAGTACTTC.

The chain carries TRBV29-1 and TRBJ1-1, with D perhaps matching TRBD1 (6 bases). Germline-derived CDR1 and CDR2 are SQVTM and ANQGSEA. The V end lost 7 bases, the J end lost 3 bases, and 15 bases lay between the germline ends. CDR3 length equals 13 residues. The CDR3 region is CSGGARVDTEAFF. The DNA of the CDR3 is TGCAGCGGGGGGGCTAGAGTGGACACTGAAGCTTTCTTT.

The V call is TRBV18, the J call TRBJ2-7; 10 positions match TRBD1. Trimming removed 3 bases from V and 3 bases from J; junction bases left unmatched: 5. CDR3 length equals 15 residues. Germline values: CDR1 KGHSH, CDR2 LQKENI. The chain's CDR3 is CASSPRRTGGYEQYF. The CDR3 region has the DNA TGTGCCAGCTCACCTAGAAGGACAGGGGGCTACGAGCAGTACTTC.

This chain links TRBV6-1 with TRBJ2-7; D is perhaps TRBD1 or TRBD2 (5 bases each). The CDR3 spans 14 residues. Germline values: CDR1 MNHNS, CDR2 SASEGT. V lost 7 bases and J lost 2, with 15 bases in between. CDR3: CASTSVGDPYEQYF. CDR3 coding DNA: TGTGCCAGCACTTCAGTGGGGGACCCCTACGAGCAGTACTTC.

The gene calls are TRBV7-3 and TRBJ1-1; D is perhaps TRBD1 (6 bases). The CDR3 runs 15 residues. V was pared by 2 bases and J by 0 bases, with 10 bases between. Per germline, CDR1 SGHTA and CDR2 FQGTGA. This CDR3 is CASSLGGRLNTEAFF. CDR3 in DNA: TGTGCCAGCAGCTTAGGGGGCAGGCTGAACACTGAAGCTTTCTTT.

This chain joins TRBV9 and TRBJ1-1; D remains ambiguous. With 0 bases removed from V and 1 base from J, the gap between germline ends came to 4 bases. CDR1 and CDR2 (germline): SGDLS, YYNGEE. The CDR3 runs to 13 residues. CDR3 DNA: TGTGCCAGCAGCGTAGGGTCGAACACTGAAGCTTTCTTT. Translating gives CASSVGSNTEAFF.

The chain joins TRBV27 to TRBJ2-1; 12 bases line up with TRBD2. The CDR3 consists of 16 residues. Germline V gene lookup returns CDR1 MNHEY and CDR2 SMNVEV (reference sequence). The V and J ends lost 2 bases and 6 bases, in that order; junction bases with no gene match: 5. This chain's CDR3 is CASSLPLAGGLNEQFF. CDR3 in DNA: TGTGCCAGCAGTTTACCACTAGCGGGGGGTCTCAATGAGCAGTTCTTC.

Of note for this clone: One junction end does not reproduce the germline sequence, and a read error may be involved. The rearrangement joins TRBV5-1 to TRBJ2-7; TRBD1 agrees at 8 bases. This CDR3 is 14 amino acids long. CDR1 SGHRS and CDR2 YFSETQ come from the germline V gene. The CDR3 coding sequence is TGCACCAGCAGCCCCCGGACAGGGCAAAAGGAGCAGTACTTC. Encoded protein: CTSSPRTGQKEQYF.

The chain joins TRBV5-6 to TRBJ1-2; perhaps TRBD1 as D (5 bases). V was shortened by 3 bases and J by 2 bases, with 14 bases between the two germline ends. This CDR3 region has 15 residues. CDR1 SGHDT and CDR2 YYEEEE come from the germline V gene. The CDR3 loop is CASSSGAGGNYGYTF. CDR3 nucleotide sequence: TGTGCCAGCAGCTCGGGCGCCGGGGGGAACTATGGCTACACCTTC.

The chain combines TRBV11-2 with TRBJ2-6; D perhaps matches TRBD2 (6 bases). Trimming shortened V by 5 bases and J by 1 base, and 21 bases separated the two germline ends. CDR1 is SGHAT, CDR2 FQNNGV, per germline. The CDR3 consists of 19 residues. The CDR3 sequence: CASSHTRGGPSSGANVLTF. The DNA for the CDR3 is TGTGCCAGCAGCCACACGAGGGGAGGTCCATCTTCTGGGGCCAACGTCCTGACTTTC.

V and J are TRBV5-1 and TRBJ1-4; D is unresolved. V was trimmed by 0 bases and J by 3 bases, leaving 12 bases between them. The CDR3 contains 16 residues. Germline-derived CDR1 and CDR2 are SGHRS and YFSETQ. The CDR3 DNA sequence: TGCGCCAGCAGCTTGGTATTTGCCGGGGCTAATGAAAAACTGTTTTTT. Protein product: CASSLVFAGANEKLFF.

This chain joins TRBV6-5 and TRBJ1-1; TRBD1 is a possible D gene (6 bases). The CDR3 is 16 amino acids. The germline V and J ends were trimmed by 2 bases and 4 bases, with 17 bases remaining between them. Germline assignment: CDR1 MNHEY and CDR2 SVGAGI. The DNA of the CDR3 is TGTGCCAGCAGTTACCCCAAACAGGGTTTAGGCACTGAAGCTTTCTTT. Translated, it gives CASSYPKQGLGTEAFF.

The gene calls are TRBV9 and TRBJ2-5, with D perhaps TRBD2 (7 bases). The germline V gene encodes CDR1 SGDLS and CDR2 YYNGEE. The CDR3 runs 14 residues. Trimming removed 3 bases from V and 5 bases from J, with 14 bases in between. CDR3 region: CASSALGGGETQYF. The DNA of the CDR3 is TGTGCCAGCAGCGCCCTAGGGGGAGGGGAGACCCAGTACTTC. Together with reference TRBV9 and TRBJ2-5, the CDR3 gives the full variable domain: DSGVTQTPKHLITATGQRVTLRCSPRSGDLSVYWYQQSLDQGLQFLIQYYNGEERAKGNILERFSAQQFPDLHSELNLSSLELGDSALYFCASSALGGGETQYFGPGTRLLVL.

The V and J genes are TRBV11-2 and TRBJ1-4; D call uncertain. The V end was cut by 7 bases, the J end by 4 bases, with 13 bases between. The germline V gene encodes CDR1 SGHAT and CDR2 FQNNGV. The CDR3 is 14 residues long. CDR3 in amino acids: CASTRGRNNEKLFF. CDR3 sequence (DNA): TGTGCCAGCACCAGAGGACGGAATAATGAAAAACTGTTTTTT.

The genes are TRBV2 and TRBJ1-5; TRBD1 matches at 9 bases. The junction had 14 bases not matched to a gene; V was cut back by 4 bases and J by 7 bases. CDR1 and CDR2 from the germline V gene are SNHLY and FYNNEI. CDR3 length: 17 residues. The CDR3 here is CASSASSGTGFRQPQHF. In DNA, the CDR3 is TGTGCCAGCAGTGCCTCATCCGGGACAGGGTTTCGGCAGCCCCAGCATTTT.

This clone was observed once. The V gene is TRBV6-5, the J gene TRBJ1-1; no definite D call. Germline values: CDR1 MNHEY, CDR2 SVGAGI. Trimming removed 5 bases at V and 1 base at J, with 5 bases between. The CDR3 runs 12 residues. Here the CDR3 DNA reads TGTGCCAGCAGTCGAGGGAACACTGAAGCTTTCTTT. Its translation is CASSRGNTEAFF.

This clone has a handful of counts. The chain links TRBV30 to TRBJ2-5; 11 bases match TRBD1. After removal of 4 bases from V and 13 bases from J, the junction contained 8 bases not matched to a gene. The CDR3 runs 12 residues. Germline V gene sequence: CDR1 GTSNPN, CDR2 SVGIG (reference sequence). The DNA of the CDR3 is TGTGCCTGGACCTCCGGGACAGGGGGGAGGTACTTC. This translates into CAWTSGTGGRYF.

V and J are TRBV29-1 and TRBJ2-7; D is uncertain. This CDR3 comprises 11 residues. Germline loops: CDR1 SQVTM, CDR2 ANQGSEA. Trimming pared 7 bases from V and 7 bases from J, leaving 14 bases between. This CDR3 reads CSATTWVEQYF. The CDR3 DNA is TGCAGCGCGACGACATGGGTGGAGCAGTACTTC.

V is TRBV15 and J is TRBJ1-4; D ambiguous. The germline V and J ends were trimmed by 0 bases and 0 bases, with 5 bases remaining between them. The CDR3 is 15 residues long. The V gene's germline CDR1 is LNHNV and CDR2 YYDKDF (reference sequence). The CDR3 loop reads CATSRETATNEKLFF. CDR3 coding DNA: TGTGCCACCAGCAGAGAGACCGCAACTAATGAAAAACTGTTTTTT.

The chain carries TRBV9 and TRBJ2-1; D call uncertain. Trimming removed 4 bases at V and 8 bases at J, with 10 bases between. This CDR3 region has 12 residues. Germline CDR1 reads SGDLS; CDR2 reads YYNGEE. CDR3 nucleotide sequence: TGTGCCAGCAGCAATCGTAGAGATGAGCAGTTCTTC. It codes for CASSNRRDEQFF.

This chain links TRBV9 with TRBJ1-1; the D gene is possibly TRBD1 (5 bases). V was clipped by 1 base and J by 5 bases, with 12 bases between them. Germline CDR1 and CDR2: SGDLS and YYNGEE. This CDR3 region has 14 residues. The CDR3 here is CASSVSEGRTEAFF. In nucleotides, the CDR3 is TGTGCCAGCAGCGTATCGGAGGGGAGGACTGAAGCTTTCTTT.